This TCR beta chain was captured in a study of blood T cell repertoires in COVID-19. Study background: Specimens from acute and convalescent COVID-19 originated in the United States, Italy and Spain. In each case, the material was cDNA or gDNA derived from T cells, B-cell-depleted T cells, or PBMCs.

Per the original methods: Nucleated cell counts were estimated from reference gene primer amplification. Using immunoSEQ multiplex PCR, the repertoire was profiled, and TCRdb retains in-frame clones only, with some absent. Clone size and V and J calls were adopted from that table, with D and trimming inferred from the DNA. The sample has roughly 190,000 clones, approximately 80% seen once. Looked up from germline, CDR1 is LGHNA and CDR2 is YSLEER. The CDR3 extends over 17 amino acids. V was clipped by 2 bases and J by 2 bases; unmatched bases: 7. Recovered status applied to Cohort 3 donors who had two consecutive negative PCRs. It also applied to those with clearance or with symptom resolution.

The TCR comes from a man aged 35 to 55 who had recovered from COVID-19. Sequencing was done on a sample of PBMCs or T cells enriched from blood (not recorded which). This rearrangement joins TRBV4-3 to TRBJ2-1, with TRBD2 identical over 9 bases. The CDR3 nucleotides are TGCGCCAGCAGCCAAATAAATAGCGGGAGCCCCTACAATGAGCAGTTCTTC. This gives the protein CASSQINSGSPYNEQFF.